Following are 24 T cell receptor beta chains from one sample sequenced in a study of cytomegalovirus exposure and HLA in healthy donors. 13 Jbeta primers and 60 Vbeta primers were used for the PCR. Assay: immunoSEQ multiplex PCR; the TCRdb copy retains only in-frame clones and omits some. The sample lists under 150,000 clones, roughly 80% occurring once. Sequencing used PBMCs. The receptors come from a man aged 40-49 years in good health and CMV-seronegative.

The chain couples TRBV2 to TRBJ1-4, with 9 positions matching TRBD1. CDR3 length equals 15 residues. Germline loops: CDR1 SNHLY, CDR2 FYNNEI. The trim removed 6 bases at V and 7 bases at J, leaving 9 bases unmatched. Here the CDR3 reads CASSVTGGFPEKLFF. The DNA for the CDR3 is TGTGCCAGCAGCGTAACAGGGGGCTTTCCTGAAAAACTGTTTTTT. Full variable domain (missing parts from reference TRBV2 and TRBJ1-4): EPEVTQTPSHQVTQMGQEVILRCVPISNHLYFYWYRQILGQKVEFLVSFYNNEISEKSEIFDDQFSVERPDGSNFTLKIRSTKLEDSAMYFCASSVTGGFPEKLFFGSGTQLSVL.

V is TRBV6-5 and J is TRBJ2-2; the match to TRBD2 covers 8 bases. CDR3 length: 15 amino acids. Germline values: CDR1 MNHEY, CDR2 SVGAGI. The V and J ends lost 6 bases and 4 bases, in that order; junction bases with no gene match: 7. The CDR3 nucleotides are TGTGCCAGCAGCCTGCCGAGCGGGGGCACCGGGGAGCTGTTTTTT. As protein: CASSLPSGGTGELFF.

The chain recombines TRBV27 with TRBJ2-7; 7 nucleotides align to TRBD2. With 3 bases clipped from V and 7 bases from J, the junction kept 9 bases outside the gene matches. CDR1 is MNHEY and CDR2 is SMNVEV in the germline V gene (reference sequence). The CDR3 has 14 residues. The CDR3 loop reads CASSLGRLGGEQYF. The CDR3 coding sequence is TGTGCCAGCAGTTTGGGGAGACTGGGAGGGGAGCAGTACTTC.

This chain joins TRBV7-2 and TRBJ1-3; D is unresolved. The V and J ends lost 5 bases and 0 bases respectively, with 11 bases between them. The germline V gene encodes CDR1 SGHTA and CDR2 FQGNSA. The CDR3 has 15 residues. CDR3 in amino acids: CASSTGVSSGNTIYF. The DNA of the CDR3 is TGTGCCAGCAGCACCGGGGTTTCCTCTGGAAACACCATATATTTT.

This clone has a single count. The CDR3: CASSPQGGTYEQYF. The DNA of the CDR3 is TGTGCCAGCAGCCCGCAGGGGGGCACCTACGAGCAGTACTTC. J is TRBJ2-5 and V is TRBV14, with D possibly matching TRBD1 (7 bases). The end of the DNA fits TRBJ2-7 better, so the J call may be wrong. The CDR3 covers 14 residues. The germline gives CDR1 SGHDN, CDR2 FVKESK.

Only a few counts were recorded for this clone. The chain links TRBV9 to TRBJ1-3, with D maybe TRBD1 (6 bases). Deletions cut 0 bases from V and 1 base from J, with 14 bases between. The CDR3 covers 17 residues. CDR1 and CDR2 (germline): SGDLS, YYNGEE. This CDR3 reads CASSVGTGGASGNTIYF. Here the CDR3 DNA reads TGTGCCAGCAGCGTAGGGACGGGGGGCGCTTCTGGAAACACCATATATTTT. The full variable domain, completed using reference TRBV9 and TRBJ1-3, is DSGVTQTPKHLITATGQRVTLRCSPRSGDLSVYWYQQSLDQGLQFLIQYYNGEERAKGNILERFSAQQFPDLHSELNLSSLELGDSALYFCASSVGTGGASGNTIYFGEGSWLTVV.

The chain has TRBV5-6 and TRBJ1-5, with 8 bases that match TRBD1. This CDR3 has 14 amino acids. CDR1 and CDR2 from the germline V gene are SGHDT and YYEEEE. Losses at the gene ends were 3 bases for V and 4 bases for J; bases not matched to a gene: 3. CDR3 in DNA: TGTGCCAGCAGCTGGACAGGGACGAATCAGCCCCAGCATTTT. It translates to CASSWTGTNQPQHF.

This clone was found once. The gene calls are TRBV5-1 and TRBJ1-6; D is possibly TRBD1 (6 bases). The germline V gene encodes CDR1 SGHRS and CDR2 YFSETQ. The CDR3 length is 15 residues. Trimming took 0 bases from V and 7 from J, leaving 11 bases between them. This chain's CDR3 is CASSLDGRGNSPLHF. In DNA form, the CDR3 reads TGCGCCAGCAGCTTGGATGGCAGGGGAAATTCACCCCTCCACTTT.

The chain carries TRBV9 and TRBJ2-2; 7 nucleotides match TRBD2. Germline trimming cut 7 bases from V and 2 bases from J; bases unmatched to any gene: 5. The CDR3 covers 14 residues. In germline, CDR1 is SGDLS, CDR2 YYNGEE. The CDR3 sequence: CASASGGNTGELFF. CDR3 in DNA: TGTGCCAGCGCGTCGGGAGGAAACACCGGGGAGCTGTTTTTT. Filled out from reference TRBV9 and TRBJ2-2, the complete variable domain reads DSGVTQTPKHLITATGQRVTLRCSPRSGDLSVYWYQQSLDQGLQFLIQYYNGEERAKGNILERFSAQQFPDLHSELNLSSLELGDSALYFCASASGGNTGELFFGEGSRLTVL.

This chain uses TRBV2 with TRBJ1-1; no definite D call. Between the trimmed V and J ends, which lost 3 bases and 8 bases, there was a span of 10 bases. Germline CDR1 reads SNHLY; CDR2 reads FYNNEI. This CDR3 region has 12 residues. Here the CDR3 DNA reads TGTGCCAGCAGTGAGGACTCCCCCGAAGCTTTCTTT. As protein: CASSEDSPEAFF. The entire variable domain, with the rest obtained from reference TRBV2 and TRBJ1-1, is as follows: EPEVTQTPSHQVTQMGQEVILRCVPISNHLYFYWYRQILGQKVEFLVSFYNNEISEKSEIFDDQFSVERPDGSNFTLKIRSTKLEDSAMYFCASSEDSPEAFFGQGTRLTVV.

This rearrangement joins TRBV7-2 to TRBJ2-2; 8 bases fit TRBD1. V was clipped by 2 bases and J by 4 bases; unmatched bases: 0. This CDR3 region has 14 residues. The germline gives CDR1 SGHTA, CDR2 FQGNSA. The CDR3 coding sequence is TGTGCCAGCAGCTTAACAGGGGGCACCGGGGAGCTGTTTTTT. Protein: CASSLTGGTGELFF.

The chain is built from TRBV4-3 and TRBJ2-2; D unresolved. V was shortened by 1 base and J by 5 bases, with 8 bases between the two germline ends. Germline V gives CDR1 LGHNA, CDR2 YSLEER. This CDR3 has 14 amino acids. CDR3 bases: TGCGCCAGCAGCCAAGTGCCAGCGACCGGGGAGCTGTTTTTT. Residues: CASSQVPATGELFF.

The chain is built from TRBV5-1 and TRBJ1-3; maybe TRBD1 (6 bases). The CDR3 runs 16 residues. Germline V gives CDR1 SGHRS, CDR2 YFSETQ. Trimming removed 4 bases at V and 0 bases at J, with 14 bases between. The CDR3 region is CASSHGRTDSGNTIYF. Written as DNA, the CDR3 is TGCGCCAGCAGCCACGGCCGGACAGACTCTGGAAACACCATATATTTT.

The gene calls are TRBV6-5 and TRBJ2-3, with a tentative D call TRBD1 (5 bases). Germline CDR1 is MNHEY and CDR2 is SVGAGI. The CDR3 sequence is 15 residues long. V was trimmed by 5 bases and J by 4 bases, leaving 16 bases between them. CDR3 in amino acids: CASSRIRDSSDTQYF. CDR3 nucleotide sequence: TGTGCCAGCAGTCGAATTCGAGACAGTTCAGATACGCAGTATTTT.

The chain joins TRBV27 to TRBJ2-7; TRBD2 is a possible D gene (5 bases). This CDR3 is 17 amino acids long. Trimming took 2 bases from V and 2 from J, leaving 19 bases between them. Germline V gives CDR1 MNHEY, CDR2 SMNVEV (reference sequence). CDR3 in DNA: TGTGCCAGCAGTTTACTCCCCGGGCTAGCTGTCCCCTACGAGCAGTACTTC. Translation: CASSLLPGLAVPYEQYF.

In DNA, the CDR3 is TGCGCCAGCAGCTTTCGGTCCGGGACAGCCTACGAGCAGTACTTC. Its protein product is CASSFRSGTAYEQYF. The V call is TRBV5-1, the J call TRBJ2-7, with TRBD1 matching over 7 bases. CDR1 is SGHRS, CDR2 YFSETQ, per germline. CDR3 length equals 15 residues. The V gene end was trimmed by 2 bases and the J gene end by 2 bases; junction bases not matched to a gene: 7.

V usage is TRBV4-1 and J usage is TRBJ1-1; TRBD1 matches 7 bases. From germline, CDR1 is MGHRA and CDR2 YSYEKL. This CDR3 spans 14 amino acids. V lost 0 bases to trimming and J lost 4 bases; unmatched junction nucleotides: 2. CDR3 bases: TGCGCCAGCAGCCAAGAGGCAGGGGGCACTGAAGCTTTCTTT. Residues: CASSQEAGGTEAFF.

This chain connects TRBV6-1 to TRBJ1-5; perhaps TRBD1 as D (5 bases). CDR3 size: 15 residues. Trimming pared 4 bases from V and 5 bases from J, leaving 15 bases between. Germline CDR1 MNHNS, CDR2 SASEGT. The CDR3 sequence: CASSGFGGGDQPQHF. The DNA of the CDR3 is TGTGCCAGCAGTGGGTTCGGGGGAGGGGATCAGCCCCAGCATTTT.

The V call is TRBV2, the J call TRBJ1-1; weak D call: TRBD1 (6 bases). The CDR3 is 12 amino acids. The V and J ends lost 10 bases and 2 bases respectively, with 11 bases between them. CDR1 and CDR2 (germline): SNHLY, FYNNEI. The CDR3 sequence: CATSGTNTEAFF. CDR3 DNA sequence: TGTGCCACCTCCGGGACAAACACTGAAGCTTTCTTT.

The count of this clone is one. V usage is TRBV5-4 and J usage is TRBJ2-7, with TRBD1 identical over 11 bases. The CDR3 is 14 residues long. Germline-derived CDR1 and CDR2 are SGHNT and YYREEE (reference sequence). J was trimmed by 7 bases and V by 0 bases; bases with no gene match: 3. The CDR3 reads CASSLEDRGHEQYF. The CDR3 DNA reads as TGTGCCAGCAGCTTGGAGGACAGGGGGCATGAGCAGTACTTC.

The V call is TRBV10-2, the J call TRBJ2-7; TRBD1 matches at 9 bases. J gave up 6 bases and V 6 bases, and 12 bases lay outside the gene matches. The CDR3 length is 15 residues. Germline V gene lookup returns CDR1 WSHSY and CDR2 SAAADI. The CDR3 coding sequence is TGCGCCAGCAGACCAACCGGGACAGGGCCCACCGAGCAGTACTTC. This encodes CASRPTGTGPTEQYF.

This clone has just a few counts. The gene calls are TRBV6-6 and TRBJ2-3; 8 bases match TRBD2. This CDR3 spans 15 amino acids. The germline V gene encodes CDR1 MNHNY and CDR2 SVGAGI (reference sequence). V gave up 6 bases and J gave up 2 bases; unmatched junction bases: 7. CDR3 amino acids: CASSGGAGNTDTQYF. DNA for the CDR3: TGTGCCAGCAGCGGGGGGGCCGGGAACACAGATACGCAGTATTTT.

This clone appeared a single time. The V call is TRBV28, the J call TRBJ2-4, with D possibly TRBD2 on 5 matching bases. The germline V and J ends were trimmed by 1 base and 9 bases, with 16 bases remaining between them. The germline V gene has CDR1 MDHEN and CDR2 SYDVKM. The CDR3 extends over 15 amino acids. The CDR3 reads CASSLSDSLRSIQYF. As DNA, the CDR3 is TGTGCCAGCAGTTTATCGGACTCTCTCCGGTCCATTCAGTACTTC.

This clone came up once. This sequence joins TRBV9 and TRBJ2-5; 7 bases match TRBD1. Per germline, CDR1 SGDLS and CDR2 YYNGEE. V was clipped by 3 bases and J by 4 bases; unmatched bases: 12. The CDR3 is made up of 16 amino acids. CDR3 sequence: CASSGGTARGPETQYF. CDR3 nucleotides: TGTGCCAGCAGCGGGGGGACAGCTCGAGGCCCAGAGACCCAGTACTTC.